This is a list of T cell receptor beta chains from one sample in a study of OX40 agonist ivuxolimab in advanced cancers. Libraries were prepared by immunoSEQ multiplex PCR; TCRdb keeps only in-frame clonotypes and omits some of them. The sample contains 15,000 to 20,000 clones, 70% to 90% of which appear only once. The starting material was CD4+ or CD8+ T cells sorted from blood, obtained in a trial of the OX40 agonist ivuxolimab. The receptors shown here come from an adult with an advanced solid tumor such as melanoma, head and neck, liver or kidney cancer. Both conserved end residues are part of each CDR3. The D gene is left open where the match is weak. For some rows the clone size is stated as once, few or many, or as a class when expanded; others skip it.

.	TRBV29-1	.	TRBJ1-2	CSVALAANYGYTF	TGCAGCGTTGCTTTGGCAGCTAACTATGGCTACACCTTC
.	TRBV7-7	many	TRBJ1-1	CASSLVPTSRPFF	TGTGCTAGCAGCTTAGTACCCACGTCACGTCCTTTCTTT
.	TRBV28	.	TRBJ1-5	CASSLRGYNQPQHF	TGTGCCAGCAGTCTTAGGGGTTACAATCAGCCCCAGCATTTT
TRBD1	TRBV6-5	.	TRBJ2-1	CASSAGTGVGNEQFF	TGTGCCAGCAGCGCCGGGACAGGGGTTGGGAATGAGCAGTTCTTC
.	TRBV9	.	TRBJ1-1	CASSPREVVTEAFF	TGTGCCAGCAGCCCGCGAGAGGTCGTCACTGAAGCTTTCTTT
TRBD1	TRBV5-1	.	TRBJ2-3	CASSLAGQGNTDTQYF	TGCGCCAGCAGCTTGGCGGGACAGGGGAACACAGATACGCAGTATTTT
.	TRBV5-1	.	TRBJ2-5	CASSLDGTQYF	TGCGCCAGCAGCTTGGATGGGACCCAGTACTTC
.	TRBV6-5	.	TRBJ2-5	CASSPTSGMKETQYF	TGTGCCAGCAGTCCGACATCCGGGATGAAGGAGACCCAGTACTTC
.	TRBV28	.	TRBJ2-5	CASSRTLTLAETQYF	TGTGCCAGCAGTCGGACACTCACACTAGCAGAGACCCAGTACTTC
TRBD2	TRBV9	once	TRBJ2-1	CASSVSSGSDNEQFF	TGTGCCAGCAGCGTATCAAGCGGGAGCGACAATGAGCAGTTCTTC
.	TRBV5-2	.	TRBJ2-2	CASSSGLANTGELFF	TGTGCCAGCAGCTCGGGACTAGCGAACACCGGGGAGCTGTTTTTT
TRBD2	TRBV30	.	TRBJ2-4	CAWSVGSGGPKDIQYF	TGTGCCTGGAGTGTAGGTAGCGGGGGACCCAAGGACATTCAGTACTTC
TRBD2	TRBV15	.	TRBJ2-5	CATSRDREGQETQYF	TGTGCCACCAGCAGAGATCGGGAGGGCCAGGAGACCCAGTACTTC
.	TRBV15	.	TRBJ2-2	CATQRHGGNGELFF	TGTGCCACCCAGAGGCATGGGGGAAACGGGGAGCTGTTTTTT
TRBD2	TRBV28	.	TRBJ2-5	CASSLYSGRALQETQYF	TGTGCCAGCAGTTTGTATAGCGGGAGGGCCCTCCAAGAGACCCAGTACTTC
.	TRBV28	.	TRBJ2-3	CAISFGVAGDTQYF	TGTGCCATCTCCTTTGGGGTTGCAGGAGATACGCAGTATTTT
.	TRBV5-4	.	TRBJ2-7	CASSLGDPYEQYF	TGTGCCAGCAGCTTAGGGGACCCTTACGAGCAGTACTTC
.	TRBV6-5	few	TRBJ1-3	CATVGLGNTIYF	TGTGCCACCGTAGGACTCGGAAACACCATATATTTT
.	TRBV19	.	TRBJ2-2	CASQDTGELFF	TGTGCCAGTCAGGACACCGGGGAGCTGTTTTTT
TRBD1	TRBV5-1	.	TRBJ2-2	CASSMGQGAGELFF	TGCGCCAGCAGCATGGGACAGGGGGCCGGGGAGCTGTTTTTT
TRBD1	TRBV13	.	TRBJ2-7	CASSPPQGARDEQYF	TGTGCCAGCAGCCCCCCCCAGGGGGCGCGCGACGAGCAGTACTTC
TRBD2	TRBV12-5	.	TRBJ2-5	CASAGGYQETQYF	TGTGCTAGCGCGGGAGGTTACCAAGAGACCCAGTACTTC
.	TRBV2	.	TRBJ2-1	CASSEGGDEQFF	TGTGCCAGCAGTGAAGGGGGGGATGAGCAGTTCTTC
.	TRBV15	.	TRBJ2-7	CATSRDREGASEQYF	TGTGCCACCAGCAGAGATAGGGAGGGGGCGAGCGAGCAGTACTTC
TRBD1	TRBV7-2	.	TRBJ2-7	CASSYGQGGYEQYF	TGTGCCAGCAGCTACGGACAGGGGGGGTACGAGCAGTACTTC
.	TRBV11-2	few	TRBJ1-1	CASSSGSAFF	TGTGCCAGCAGCTCAGGGAGCGCTTTCTTT
TRBD1	TRBV29-1	once	TRBJ2-2	CSVEDRATGELFF	TGCAGCGTCGAGGACAGGGCTACCGGGGAGCTGTTTTTT
TRBD2	TRBV28	.	TRBJ2-5	CASSLFPPWREALQTQYF	TGTGCCAGCAGTTTATTTCCCCCGTGGCGGGAGGCTTTGCAGACCCAGTACTTC
TRBD1	TRBV19	.	TRBJ1-1	CASNNVRDRGFLAEAFF	TGTGCCAGTAATAATGTGCGGGACAGGGGGTTTTTGGCTGAAGCTTTCTTT
TRBD1	TRBV19	few	TRBJ2-7	CASSTPGDSTYEQYF	TGTGCCAGTAGCACGCCTGGGGACAGTACCTACGAGCAGTACTTC
TRBD2	TRBV19	.	TRBJ2-1	CASRILAGGYNEQFF	TGTGCCAGTAGGATTCTAGCGGGAGGTTACAATGAGCAGTTCTTC
TRBD1	TRBV25-1	.	TRBJ1-1	CASSEWSGGFEAFF	TGTGCCAGCAGTGAATGGTCAGGGGGCTTTGAAGCTTTCTTT
TRBD1	TRBV4-1	few	TRBJ2-1	CASRPGTGNYNEQFF	TGCGCCAGCAGGCCCGGGACAGGGAACTACAATGAGCAGTTCTTC
.	TRBV19	.	TRBJ2-7	CASSPFVSGAYEQYF	TGTGCCAGTAGTCCCTTTGTTAGCGGAGCTTACGAGCAGTACTTC
TRBD2	TRBV4-1	once	TRBJ2-1	CASSHLLSGSSYNEQFF	TGCGCCAGCAGCCATCTCCTGAGCGGGAGTTCCTACAATGAGCAGTTCTTC
.	TRBV27	.	TRBJ1-2	CASIPITDGANYGYTF	TGTGCCAGCATCCCAATAACGGACGGTGCTAACTATGGCTACACCTTC
.	TRBV29-1	.	TRBJ1-3	CSVGVGDTIYF	TGCAGCGTTGGGGTAGGGGACACCATATATTTT
.	TRBV27	once	TRBJ1-1	CASSWGTEAFF	TGTGCCAGCAGTTGGGGCACTGAAGCTTTCTTT
.	TRBV27	once	TRBJ2-7	CASRSVPSSYEQYF	TGTGCCAGCAGATCCGTACCAAGCTCCTACGAGCAGTACTTC
.	TRBV7-9	.	TRBJ2-3	CASNPPGAVDTQYF	TGTGCCAGCAACCCCCCTGGGGCGGTCGATACGCAGTATTTT
TRBD1	TRBV30	medium-sized	TRBJ2-6	CASQGAAGANVLTF	TGTGCCTCCCAGGGGGCGGCTGGGGCCAACGTCCTGACTTTC
TRBD1	TRBV27	.	TRBJ1-2	CASRWTGSGPFGYTF	TGTGCCAGCAGATGGACAGGGTCTGGTCCTTTTGGCTACACCTTC
TRBD2	TRBV10-3	.	TRBJ2-3	CAISEFGGGATDTQYF	TGTGCCATCAGTGAGTTTGGCGGGGGGGCCACAGATACGCAGTATTTT
.	TRBV19	.	TRBJ2-7	CATTEGQGPYEQYF	TGTGCCACCACGGAGGGGCAAGGACCCTACGAGCAGTACTTC
.	TRBV19	few	TRBJ2-7	CASSIEWASYEQYF	TGTGCCAGTAGTATTGAGTGGGCGTCCTACGAGCAGTACTTC
.	TRBV7-8	.	TRBJ2-1	CASSLWEASSYNEQFF	TGTGCCAGCAGCTTATGGGAAGCAAGCTCCTACAATGAGCAGTTCTTC
.	TRBV27	.	TRBJ2-7	CASSLSGDKDYEQYF	TGTGCCAGCAGTTTATCAGGAGACAAAGACTACGAGCAGTACTTC
.	TRBV10-2	.	TRBJ2-3	CASSEVLADTQYF	TGCGCCAGCAGTGAGGTTCTAGCAGATACGCAGTATTTT